The T cell receptor beta chain described here comes from a study of T cell responses to AZD1222 COVID-19 vaccine. Study in general: Pooling covered second doses at about 4 or about 12 weeks.

V dropped 2 bases and J dropped 5; count of bases not matched to a gene: 4. Germline V gene data show CDR1 as GTSNPN and CDR2 as SVGIG (reference sequence). This CDR3 contains 14 residues. Data came from immunoSEQ multiplex PCR; TCRdb stores just in-frame clones and leaves some out. The repertoire holds 130,000 or so clones, with over 85% as singletons. As to this clone: Its specificity is unknown.

Overall study findings and caveats: AZD1222 recipients seropositive at baseline numbered only five or six.

The TCR was taken from an adult in good health. The starting material was peripheral blood, obtained on day 0 of AZD1222 vaccination. The chain links TRBV30 to TRBJ2-1, with 9 bases lining up with TRBD1. The CDR3 DNA follows: TGTGCCTGGAGTATGGGACAGGGTAACAATGAGCAGTTCTTC. Translated, it gives CAWSMGQGNNEQFF.